Following are 20 T cell receptor beta chains from one sample sequenced in a study of cytomegalovirus exposure and HLA in healthy donors (dated by TCRdb to 2016 to 2017). Libraries were made using the immunoSEQ multiplex PCR assay. For the multiplex PCR, a mixture combining 60 forward primers for TCR Vbeta segments and 13 reverse primers for TCR Jbeta segments was used. Drawn from immuneACCESS, this table holds only the in-frame rearrangements with V and J called that TCRdb kept. Clones are partly lost; checked studies trace under half to an unresolved V gene and leave the rest unexplained. Across this sample there are roughly 150,000 clones, with less than 80% seen only once. The ten most abundant clones make up 6.5% to 7% of the sample. The sample consisted of PBMCs. Receptors originate from a man aged 35 to 55 in good health and CMV-seropositive.

The V and J genes are TRBV19 and TRBJ2-6; the D gene is possibly TRBD2 (6 bases). The V end was cut by 6 bases, the J end by 0 bases, with 12 bases between. The CDR3 is 16 residues long. Germline CDR1 and CDR2: LNHDA and SQIVND (reference sequence). The CDR3: CASRGPRGSGANVLTF. CDR3 in DNA: TGTGCCAGTAGAGGGCCGCGGGGCTCTGGGGCCAACGTCCTGACTTTC.

The rearrangement joins TRBV4-2 to TRBJ2-3; D gene uncertain. Per the germline V gene, CDR1 is LGHNA and CDR2 is YNFKEQ. The CDR3 consists of 16 residues. V gave up 0 bases and J gave up 0 bases, with 10 bases separating them. CDR3: CASSQDQEFSTDTQYF. The CDR3 DNA sequence: TGTGCCAGCAGCCAAGATCAAGAGTTTAGCACAGATACGCAGTATTTT.

This chain links TRBV10-2 with TRBJ2-5, with D unclear. Trimming shortened V by 1 base and J by 5 bases, and 11 bases separated the two germline ends. The CDR3 is 14 amino acids. CDR1 and CDR2 (germline): WSHSY, SAAADI. For the CDR3, the DNA is TGCGCCAGCAGTGAGTTGAGTAGCCGTGAGACCCAGTACTTC. Translating it yields CASSELSSRETQYF.

The rearrangement links TRBV13 to TRBJ1-2, with D unclear. CDR3 length: 15 amino acids. CDR1 PRHDT and CDR2 FYEKMQ come from the germline V gene (reference sequence). V was pared by 2 bases and J by 5 bases, with 15 bases between. In DNA form, the CDR3 reads TGTGCCAGCAGCTTAACGGTCTTTGGTCGATATGGCTACACCTTC. As protein: CASSLTVFGRYGYTF.

The chain links TRBV4-2 to TRBJ2-5; 7 bases line up with TRBD2. CDR1 LGHNA and CDR2 YNFKEQ come from the germline V gene. Trimming cost V 0 bases and J 4 bases; bases outside gene matches: 5. The CDR3 is 15 amino acids. The CDR3 region is CASSQDPGGVETQYF. CDR3 nucleotide sequence: TGTGCCAGCAGCCAAGACCCGGGAGGCGTAGAGACCCAGTACTTC.

The rearrangement uses TRBV5-1 and TRBJ2-7; the match to TRBD1 covers 7 bases. CDR1 and CDR2 from the germline V gene are SGHRS and YFSETQ. Trimming cost V 1 base and J 7 bases; bases outside gene matches: 11. CDR3 size: 15 residues. Written as DNA, the CDR3 is TGCGCCAGCAGCTTGTTGTCTCGGGACAGTGGTGAGCAGTACTTC. Translation gives CASSLLSRDSGEQYF.

This clone was detected a few times. The genes are TRBV27 and TRBJ2-2, with a weak D call TRBD1 (6 bases). There are 15 residues in the CDR3. The V gene's germline CDR1 is MNHEY and CDR2 SMNVEV (reference sequence). V was trimmed by 6 bases and J by 0 bases, leaving 11 bases between them. CDR3 residues: CASRVGTTNTGELFF. CDR3 bases: TGTGCCAGCAGGGTGGGGACAACGAACACCGGGGAGCTGTTTTTT.

V gene TRBV7-9 combines with J gene TRBJ1-3; D gene ambiguous. The length of the CDR3 is 16 residues. V was clipped by 5 bases and J by 6 bases, with 20 bases between them. Germline CDR1 SEHNR, CDR2 FQNEAQ (reference sequence). This CDR3 reads CASSVGYSGLENTIYF. CDR3 in DNA: TGTGCCAGCAGCGTAGGGTACAGTGGTTTGGAAAACACCATATATTTT.

This clone was observed a few times. The chain is built from TRBV27 and TRBJ2-7, with 7 positions matching TRBD1. The length of the CDR3 is 13 residues. Trimming at V came to 5 bases and at J to 7 bases, leaving 8 bases not matched to a gene. Germline CDR1 reads MNHEY; CDR2 reads SMNVEV (reference sequence). The CDR3 region is CASSPDRVGEQYF. CDR3 coding DNA: TGTGCCAGCAGTCCCGACAGGGTGGGAGAGCAGTACTTC.

This chain links TRBV7-9 with TRBJ2-1, with D unresolved. Trimming shortened V by 5 bases and J by 8 bases, and 10 bases separated the two germline ends. This CDR3 is 12 amino acids long. From germline, CDR1 is SEHNR and CDR2 FQNEAQ (reference sequence). The CDR3 bases are TGTGCCAGCAGCCCCCACTTCGATGAGCAGTTCTTC. This sequence encodes CASSPHFDEQFF.

The chain employs TRBV7-6 and TRBJ1-5, with TRBD1 as a possible D gene (6 bases). The CDR3 length is 16 residues. The V end was cut by 1 base, the J end by 2 bases, with 12 bases between. The germline CDR1 and CDR2 sequences are SGHVS and FNYEAQ. CDR3 coding DNA: TGTGCCAGCAGCTTAGGTATAGGGGGAGGCAATCAGCCCCAGCATTTT. This translates into CASSLGIGGGNQPQHF.

This clone was detected once. CDR3 in DNA: TGTGCCAGCTCATTTCAAAGGGAGTCGACCACCGGGGAGCTGTTTTTT. Amino acid sequence: CASSFQRESTTGELFF. The rearrangement links TRBV18 to TRBJ2-2, with D possibly TRBD2 on 5 matching bases. The CDR3 has 16 residues. Germline assignment: CDR1 KGHSH and CDR2 LQKENI. V lost 5 bases and J lost 4, with 17 bases in between.

V is TRBV7-9 and J is TRBJ2-1; tentatively, D is TRBD2 (6 bases). This CDR3 spans 19 amino acids. V was cut by 5 bases and J by 4 bases, with 27 bases left in between. Germline CDR1 SEHNR, CDR2 FQNEAQ (reference sequence). In nucleotides, the CDR3 is TGTGCCAGCAGCCCCCTGGGCGGGGTCGGGTTTCGCCTTTACAATGAGCAGTTCTTC. This gives the protein CASSPLGGVGFRLYNEQFF.

The count of this clone is one. The J gene is TRBJ1-2, the V gene TRBV7-2; no clear D gene. The CDR3 is 12 amino acids. The germline V and J ends were trimmed by 4 bases and 8 bases, with 11 bases remaining between them. Germline V CDR1 and CDR2: SGHTA, FQGNSA. The CDR3 is CASSYDIGGYTF. The CDR3 bases are TGTGCCAGCAGCTACGACATTGGCGGCTACACCTTC.

This clone appeared a few times. The chain uses TRBV7-9 and TRBJ1-1; 8 nucleotides match TRBD1. V gave up 5 bases and J gave up 3 bases; unmatched junction bases: 8. The CDR3 sequence is 15 residues long. Germline lookup yields CDR1 SEHNR and CDR2 FQNEAQ (reference sequence). Written as DNA, the CDR3 is TGTGCCAGCAGCGGGGGTTCAGGGGGCTACACTGAAGCTTTCTTT. It specifies CASSGGSGGYTEAFF.

This chain links TRBV6-6 with TRBJ1-1; maybe TRBD1 (6 bases). The CDR3 consists of 14 residues. The germline gives CDR1 MNHNY, CDR2 SVGAGI (reference sequence). Trimming pared 6 bases from V and 6 bases from J, leaving 17 bases between. In DNA, the CDR3 is TGTGCCAGCAGCCCGAGGACAGCGGGAGCTGAAGCTTTCTTT. This sequence encodes CASSPRTAGAEAFF.

The rearrangement joins TRBV4-1 to TRBJ2-3; D uncertain. With 2 bases removed from V and 5 bases from J, the gap between germline ends came to 5 bases. Germline lookup yields CDR1 MGHRA and CDR2 YSYEKL. The CDR3 spans 12 residues. CDR3 region: CASSQPLDTQYF. CDR3 nucleotide sequence: TGCGCCAGCAGCCAACCCCTAGATACGCAGTATTTT.

The rearrangement joins TRBV16 to TRBJ2-7; 7 bases line up with TRBD1. CDR1 is KGHSY, CDR2 FQNENV, per germline. The V gene end was trimmed by 0 bases and the J gene end by 5 bases; junction bases not matched to a gene: 7. CDR3 length: 15 residues. The CDR3: CASSQSRQGNHEQYF. CDR3 sequence (DNA): TGTGCCAGCAGCCAATCCCGACAGGGAAACCACGAGCAGTACTTC.

This chain uses TRBV7-2 with TRBJ2-1; 8 bases match TRBD2. After removal of 5 bases from V and 8 bases from J, the junction contained 11 bases not matched to a gene. Germline-derived CDR1 and CDR2 are SGHTA and FQGNSA. This CDR3 contains 15 residues. The CDR3: CASSLGGTSYYEQFF. The CDR3, as DNA: TGTGCCAGCAGCCTGGGGGGGACTAGTTATTATGAGCAGTTCTTC. The whole variable domain, remainder taken from reference TRBV7-2 and TRBJ2-1, is GAGVSQSPSNKVTEKGKDVELRCDPISGHTALYWYRQSLGQGLEFLIYFQGNSAPDKSGLPSDRFSAERTGGSVSTLTIQRTQQEDSAVYLCASSLGGTSYYEQFFGPGTRLTVL.

The chain recombines TRBV28 with TRBJ1-5; maybe TRBD1 (5 bases). V lost 7 bases and J 2 bases, leaving 18 bases between the germline ends. The CDR3 consists of 16 residues. Germline values: CDR1 MDHEN, CDR2 SYDVKM. The CDR3 region is CASTDGGKWGNQPQHF. For the CDR3, the DNA is TGTGCCAGCACCGACGGGGGAAAATGGGGCAATCAGCCCCAGCATTTT.